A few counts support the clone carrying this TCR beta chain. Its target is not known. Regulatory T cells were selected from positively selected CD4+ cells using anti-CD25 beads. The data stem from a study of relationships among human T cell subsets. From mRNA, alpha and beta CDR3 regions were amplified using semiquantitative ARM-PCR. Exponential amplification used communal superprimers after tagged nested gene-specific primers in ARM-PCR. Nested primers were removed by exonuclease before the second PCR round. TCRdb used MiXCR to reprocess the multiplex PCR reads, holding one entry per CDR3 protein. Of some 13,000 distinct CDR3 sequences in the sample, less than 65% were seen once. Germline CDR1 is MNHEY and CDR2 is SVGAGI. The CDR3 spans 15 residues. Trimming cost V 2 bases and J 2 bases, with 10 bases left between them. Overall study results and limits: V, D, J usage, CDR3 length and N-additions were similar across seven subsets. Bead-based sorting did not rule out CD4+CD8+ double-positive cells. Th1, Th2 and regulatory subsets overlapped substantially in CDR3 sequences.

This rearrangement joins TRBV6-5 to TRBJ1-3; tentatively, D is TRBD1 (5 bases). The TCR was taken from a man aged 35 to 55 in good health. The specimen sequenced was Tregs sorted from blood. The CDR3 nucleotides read TGTGCCAGCAGTTACACCGGGACCGCTGGAAACACCATATATTTT. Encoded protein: CASSYTGTAGNTIYF.